Listed below are T cell receptor beta chains from one sample, sequenced in a study of T cell responses to AZD1222 COVID-19 vaccine. Using immunoSEQ multiplex PCR, the repertoire was profiled, and TCRdb retains in-frame clones only, with some absent. The table shows some 170,000 clones, with approximately 94% occurring only once. Source: peripheral blood, taken on day 0 of AZD1222 vaccination. The receptors were gathered from an adult in good health. Both conserved end residues are trimmed from each CDR3. Each record gives: V gene, CDR3 protein.

v_gene: TRBV12-3/TRBV12-4; CDR3aa: ASSAQGAHIQY
v_gene: TRBV6-5; CDR3aa: ASSTPTARIGYT
v_gene: TRBV4-2; CDR3aa: ASSQGPRGQETQY
v_gene: TRBV5-1; CDR3aa: ASSMETRNTGELF
v_gene: TRBV7-2; CDR3aa: ASSLVGTSGNEQF
v_gene: TRBV23-1; CDR3aa: ASPPDYRDTEAF
v_gene: TRBV19; CDR3aa: ASSTQTGVVGIPQH
v_gene: TRBV12-3/TRBV12-4; CDR3aa: ASSPASGIQY
v_gene: TRBV19; CDR3aa: ASSTEYNEQF
v_gene: TRBV15; CDR3aa: ATSRDPGSGNTIY
v_gene: TRBV10-3; CDR3aa: AISEGGLGETQY
v_gene: TRBV3-1/TRBV3-2; CDR3aa: ASSPSVSGETN
v_gene: TRBV5-4; CDR3aa: ASSTSGRDEQY
v_gene: TRBV5-6; CDR3aa: ASSQTRGGNNEQF
v_gene: TRBV30; CDR3aa: AWSLQNYGYT
v_gene: TRBV11-3; CDR3aa: ASSSGGGRETQY
v_gene: TRBV3-1/TRBV3-2; CDR3aa: ASSQEGGTPRSGNTIY
v_gene: TRBV5-1; CDR3aa: ASSESDRGYYGYT
v_gene: TRBV9; CDR3aa: ASSVEGGRAPDTQY
v_gene: TRBV29-1; CDR3aa: SVRTGLREKLF
v_gene: TRBV18; CDR3aa: ASTPGQGSGGANVLT
v_gene: TRBV10-2; CDR3aa: ASSEPSRQAFGSPLH
v_gene: TRBV14; CDR3aa: ASSPHGARIRHYGYT
v_gene: TRBV29-1; CDR3aa: SAEEGNTGTEAF
v_gene: TRBV11-3; CDR3aa: ASSLRTGNTGELF
v_gene: TRBV10-3; CDR3aa: AISDPGQGPSYEQY
v_gene: TRBV19; CDR3aa: ASSTRDRIDTEAF
v_gene: TRBV23-1; CDR3aa: ASSLRGHWSGTGELF
v_gene: TRBV7-9; CDR3aa: ASTRGSHGYT
v_gene: TRBV4-1; CDR3aa: ASSQGAGRTEAF
v_gene: TRBV27; CDR3aa: ASSLSSTSWDEQF
v_gene: TRBV5-5; CDR3aa: ASSPGPSPYNEQF
v_gene: TRBV29-1; CDR3aa: SVESGTTDTQY
v_gene: TRBV7-2; CDR3aa: ASSLGAGGGYNQPQH
v_gene: TRBV2; CDR3aa: ASSEWGGNEQF
v_gene: TRBV4-1; CDR3aa: ASSQASSGRGYNEQF
v_gene: TRBV6-5; CDR3aa: ASSYPGTEGYT
v_gene: TRBV3-1/TRBV3-2; CDR3aa: ASSQVAGTGSH
v_gene: TRBV27; CDR3aa: ASMVQSGYEQY
v_gene: TRBV7-2; CDR3aa: ASSKTGVNYGYT
v_gene: TRBV4-2; CDR3aa: ASSQDRDGSNQPQH
v_gene: TRBV18; CDR3aa: ASSQDPGSEAF
v_gene: TRBV5-1; CDR3aa: ASSQNDNSPLH
v_gene: TRBV7-8; CDR3aa: ASSSHRGPDQPQH
v_gene: TRBV21-1; CDR3aa: ASSKRQGAIIGNQPQH
v_gene: TRBV27; CDR3aa: ASSAGTGGSEAF
v_gene: TRBV18; CDR3aa: ASSLDRTYEQY